The text below deals with one TCR beta chain. The antigen it recognizes is unknown. There are no base qualities to consult, and no much larger clone falls within one base. The library was obtained by 5' RACE. The data were produced on an Illumina HiSeq 2000. A universal primer binding site was added through template switching, and the final cDNA carried a unique molecular identifier so that TCR cDNA molecules could be counted accurately. Specific primers in the conserved constant-segment region were used to synthesize first-strand cDNA for TCR alpha and beta chains. To control for contamination, every cDNA library carried two barcodes: a SMART-Mk sample barcode plus Illumina barcodes. TruSeq adapter sequences, together with Illumina sample barcodes, were added in two successive PCR steps. Sequencing of the TCR alpha and beta cDNA libraries was done on the Illumina HiSeq platform using custom primers. The source study handled its data this way. MiGEC processed the raw reads to extract unique molecular identifiers, while MiXCR was used to determine the CDR3 positions. Recombination models were inferred per individual with the repgenHMM and IGoR tools using an EM algorithm. Shared clonotypes were analyzed with the tcR package in R, and sharing was normalized by the product of cloneset sizes. Out-of-frame nonproductive sequences were analyzed to study raw recombination free of thymic and clonal selection effects. Starting from the raw public reads, TCRdb applied fastp trimming at Q25, assembled clones with MiXCR and retained in-frame beta chains. One record per CDR3 amino acid sequence lists the most common genes and DNA. Clone size and V and J calls follow TCRdb, not the original study. Counted in this sample were hundreds of thousands of distinct CDR3 sequences; roughly an eighth of them appeared once. The biggest ten clones account for about 1.5% of the sample.

The data derive from a study of identical twins listed by TCRdb under 2016. For context, the study as a whole: TCR alpha and beta repertoires from monozygotic twins, unrelated adults of various ages and cord blood were deep-sequenced to test whether fetal clonotypes persist. To rule out contamination, the twin experiments were replicated at different times with different library preparation protocols. On the study overall, not on this receptor specifically: In monozygotic twins, recombination models systematically underestimated out-of-frame TCR alpha sharing, but the models matched the sharing seen between unrelated individuals. Conclusions relied on cross-sectional statistical analysis, since the same donors could not be followed over many years. Excess twin sharing in beta out-of-frame sequences was weaker because fewer shared sequences lowered the signal-to-noise ratio. Compared with coincidental sharing between unrelated individuals, out-of-frame TCR alpha sequences shared between twins showed an excess of sequences with low generation probability. Invariant T cells such as MAIT and iNKT could partly confound zero-insertion analyses, though diverse VJ usage argued against this for most clonotypes. Abundant cord blood beta clonotypes carried fewer insertions; young adult naive repertoires showed a weaker similar trend, while memory repertoires showed none.

Every donor in the study was a healthy Caucasian. The twin cohort comprised three pairs of female monozygotic twins, all aged about 18 to 29 years. Peripheral blood mononuclear cells were the source from which RNA for the TCR libraries was isolated. The sample was also reused in another study, on yellow fever vaccine responses in identical twins. That second report states: The T cell response to vaccination in identical twins was reported by the authors to appear partly convergent and partly personalized. In the study, vaccine-responding T cell clones were precisely tracked in identical twins.

This clonotype originated in a woman under 30 in good health. Material: PBMCs.

The CDR3 has the sequence CASREETGGDEQYF. The nucleotide sequence is given as TGCGCCAGCCGGGAGGAGACAGGGGGCGACGAGCAGTACTTC. Here the chain combines TRBV5-1 and TRBJ2-7; TRBD1 matches 10 bases in the middle. Reading the germline V gene gives CDR1 SGHRS and CDR2 YFSETQ. Trimming removed 7 bases from V and 5 bases from J; the gene matches leave 9 bases unexplained. The CDR3 goes from the cysteine to the phenylalanine over 14 residues. Of all the DNA, just the CDR3 is kept, 42 bases in frame from base 1.